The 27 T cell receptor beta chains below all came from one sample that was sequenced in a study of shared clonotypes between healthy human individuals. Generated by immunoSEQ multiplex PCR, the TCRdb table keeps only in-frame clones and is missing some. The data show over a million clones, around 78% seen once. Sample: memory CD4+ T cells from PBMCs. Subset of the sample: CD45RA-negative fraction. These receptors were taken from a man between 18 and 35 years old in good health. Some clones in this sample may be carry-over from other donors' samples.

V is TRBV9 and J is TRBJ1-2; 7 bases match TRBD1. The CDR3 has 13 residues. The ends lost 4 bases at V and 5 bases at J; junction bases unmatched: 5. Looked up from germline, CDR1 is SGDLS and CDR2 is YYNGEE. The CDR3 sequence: CASSPRDSYGYTF. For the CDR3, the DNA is TGTGCCAGCAGCCCACGGGACAGTTATGGCTACACCTTC.

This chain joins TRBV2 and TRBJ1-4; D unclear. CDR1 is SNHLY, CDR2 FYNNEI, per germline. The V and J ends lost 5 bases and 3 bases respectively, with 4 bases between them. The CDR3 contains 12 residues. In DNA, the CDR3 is TGTGCCAGCAGTATCGCTAATGAAAAACTGTTTTTT. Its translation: CASSIANEKLFF.

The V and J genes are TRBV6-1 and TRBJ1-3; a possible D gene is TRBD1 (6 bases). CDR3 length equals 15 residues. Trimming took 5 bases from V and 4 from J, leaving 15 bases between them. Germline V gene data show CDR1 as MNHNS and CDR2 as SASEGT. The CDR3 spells CASSRGGLEGNTIYF. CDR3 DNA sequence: TGTGCCAGCAGTCGGGGGGGGCTCGAAGGAAACACCATATATTTT.

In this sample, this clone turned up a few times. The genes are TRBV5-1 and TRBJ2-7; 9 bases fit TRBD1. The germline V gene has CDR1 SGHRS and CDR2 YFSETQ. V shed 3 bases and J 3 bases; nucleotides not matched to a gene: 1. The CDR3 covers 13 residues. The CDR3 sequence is CASSSTGGYEQYF. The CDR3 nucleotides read TGCGCCAGCAGCTCGACAGGGGGCTACGAGCAGTACTTC.

CDR3 sequence reads: CASSPRVAGGLKETQYF. The CDR3 DNA is TGTGCCAGCAGCCCGCGGGTAGCGGGAGGACTTAAAGAGACCCAGTACTTC. The rearrangement uses TRBV5-4 and TRBJ2-5; 10 bases fit TRBD2. In germline, CDR1 is SGHNT, CDR2 YYREEE (reference sequence). The ends lost 4 bases at V and 3 bases at J; junction bases unmatched: 12. The CDR3 is made up of 17 amino acids.

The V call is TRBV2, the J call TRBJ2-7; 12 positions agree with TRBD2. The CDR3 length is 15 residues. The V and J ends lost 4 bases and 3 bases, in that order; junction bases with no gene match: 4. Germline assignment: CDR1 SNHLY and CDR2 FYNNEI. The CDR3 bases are TGTGCCAGCAGTGGACTAGCGGGAGTGGGCTACGAGCAGTACTTC. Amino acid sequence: CASSGLAGVGYEQYF. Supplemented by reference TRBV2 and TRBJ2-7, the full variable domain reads EPEVTQTPSHQVTQMGQEVILRCVPISNHLYFYWYRQILGQKVEFLVSFYNNEISEKSEIFDDQFSVERPDGSNFTLKIRSTKLEDSAMYFCASSGLAGVGYEQYFGPGTRLTVT.

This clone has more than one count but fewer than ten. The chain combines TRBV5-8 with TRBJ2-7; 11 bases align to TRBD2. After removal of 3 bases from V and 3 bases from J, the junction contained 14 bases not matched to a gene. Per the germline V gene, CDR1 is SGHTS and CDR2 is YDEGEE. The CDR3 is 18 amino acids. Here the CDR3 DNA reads TGTGCCAGCAGCTGGGCTAGACAGGCCGGGACTAGCGGCTACGAGCAGTACTTC. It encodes CASSWARQAGTSGYEQYF.

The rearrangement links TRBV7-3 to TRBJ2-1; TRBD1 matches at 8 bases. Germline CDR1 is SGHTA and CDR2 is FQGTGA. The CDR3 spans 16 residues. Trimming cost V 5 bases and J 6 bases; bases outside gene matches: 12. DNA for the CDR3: TGTGCCAGCAGCCGGGACAACAGGGGGATACCCAATGAGCAGTTCTTC. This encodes CASSRDNRGIPNEQFF. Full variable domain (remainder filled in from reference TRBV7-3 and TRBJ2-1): GAGVSQTPSNKVTEKGKYVELRCDPISGHTALYWYRQSLGQGPEFLIYFQGTGAADDSGLPNDRFFAVRPEGSVSTLKIQRTERGDSAVYLCASSRDNRGIPNEQFFGPGTRLTVL.

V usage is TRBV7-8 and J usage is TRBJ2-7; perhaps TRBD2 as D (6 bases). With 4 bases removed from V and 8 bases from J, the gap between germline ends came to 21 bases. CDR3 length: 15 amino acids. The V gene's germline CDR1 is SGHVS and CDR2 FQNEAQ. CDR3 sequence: CASSSDAEGYVQQYF. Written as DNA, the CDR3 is TGTGCCAGCAGCTCAGACGCGGAGGGCTACGTACAGCAGTACTTC.

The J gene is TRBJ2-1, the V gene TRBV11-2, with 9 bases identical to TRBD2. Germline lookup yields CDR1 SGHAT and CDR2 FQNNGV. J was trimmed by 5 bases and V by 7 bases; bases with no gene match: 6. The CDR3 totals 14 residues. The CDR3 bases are TGTGCCAGCACCTCGGGACTAGCCAACAATGAGCAGTTCTTC. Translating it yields CASTSGLANNEQFF.

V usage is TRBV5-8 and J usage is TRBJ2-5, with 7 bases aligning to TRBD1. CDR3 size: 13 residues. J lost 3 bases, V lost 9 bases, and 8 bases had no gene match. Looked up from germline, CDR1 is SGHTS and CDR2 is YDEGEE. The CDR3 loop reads CATTFGTEETQYF. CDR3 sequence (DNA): TGTGCCACCACCTTCGGGACAGAAGAGACCCAGTACTTC.

In DNA, the CDR3 is TGTGCCAGCTCACCACTTCAACCCAGCAACACCGGGGAGCTGTTTTTT. It is translated as CASSPLQPSNTGELFF. The V call is TRBV18, the J call TRBJ2-2; D is unclear. The CDR3 consists of 16 residues. Germline CDR1 and CDR2: KGHSH and LQKENI. Trimming left V 1 base short and J 2 bases short, with 11 bases between.

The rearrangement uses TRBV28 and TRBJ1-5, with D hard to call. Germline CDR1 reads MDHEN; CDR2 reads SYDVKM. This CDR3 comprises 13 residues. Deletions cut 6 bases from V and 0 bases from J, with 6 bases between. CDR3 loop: CASRRFSNQPQHF. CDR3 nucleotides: TGTGCCAGCAGGAGGTTTAGCAATCAGCCCCAGCATTTT.

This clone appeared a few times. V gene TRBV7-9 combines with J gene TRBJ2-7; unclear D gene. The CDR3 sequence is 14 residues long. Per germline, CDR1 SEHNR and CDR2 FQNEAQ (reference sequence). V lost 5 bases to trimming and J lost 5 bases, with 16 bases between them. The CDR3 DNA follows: TGTGCCAGCAGCCCAATCCAACCCAAGGACGAGCAGTACTTC. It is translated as CASSPIQPKDEQYF.

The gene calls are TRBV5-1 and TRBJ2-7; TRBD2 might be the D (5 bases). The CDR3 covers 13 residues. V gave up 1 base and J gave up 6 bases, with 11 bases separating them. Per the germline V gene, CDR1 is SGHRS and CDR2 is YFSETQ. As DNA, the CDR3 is TGCGCCAGCAGCTTGACACCCGCGGGCGAGCAGTACTTC. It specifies CASSLTPAGEQYF.

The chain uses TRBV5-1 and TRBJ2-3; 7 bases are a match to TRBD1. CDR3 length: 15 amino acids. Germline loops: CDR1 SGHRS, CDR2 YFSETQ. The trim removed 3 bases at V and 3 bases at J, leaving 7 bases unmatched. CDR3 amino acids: CASSYDRVGTDTQYF. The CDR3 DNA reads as TGCGCCAGCAGCTACGACAGGGTGGGAACAGATACGCAGTATTTT. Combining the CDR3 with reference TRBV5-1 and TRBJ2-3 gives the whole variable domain KAGVTQTPRYLIKTRGQQVTLSCSPISGHRSVSWYQQTPGQGLQFLFEYFSETQRNKGNFPGRFSGRQFSNSRSEMNVSTLELGDSALYLCASSYDRVGTDTQYFGPGTRLTVL.

The CDR3 protein is CASSSWTGGLETQYF. CDR3 bases: TGTGCCAGCAGCTCGTGGACAGGGGGCTTGGAGACCCAGTACTTC. The chain joins TRBV7-2 to TRBJ2-5; 11 nucleotides line up with TRBD1. The V segment lost 4 bases and the J segment 5 bases; nucleotides outside the gene matches: 6. CDR3 length equals 15 residues. Germline V gene sequence: CDR1 SGHTA, CDR2 FQGNSA.

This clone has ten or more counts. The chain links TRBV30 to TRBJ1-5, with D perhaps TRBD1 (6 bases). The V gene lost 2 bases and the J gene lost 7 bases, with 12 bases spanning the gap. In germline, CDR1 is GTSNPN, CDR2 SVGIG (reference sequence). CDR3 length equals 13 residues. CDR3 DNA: TGTGCCTGGAGTAGGGGGAACGGGCAGCCCCAGCATTTT. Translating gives CAWSRGNGQPQHF.

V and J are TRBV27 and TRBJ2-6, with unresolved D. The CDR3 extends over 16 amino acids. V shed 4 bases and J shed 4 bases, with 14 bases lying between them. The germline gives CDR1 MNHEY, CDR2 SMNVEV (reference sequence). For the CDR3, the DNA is TGTGCCAGCAGTTCCTTCCCCGGGTCCGGGGCCAACGTCCTGACTTTC. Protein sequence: CASSSFPGSGANVLTF.

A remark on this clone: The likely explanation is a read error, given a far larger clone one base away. This chain's CDR3 is CAGSRGLAGHEQYF. The DNA for the CDR3 is TGTGCCGGCAGCCGGGGACTAGCGGGACACGAGCAGTACTTC. V usage is TRBV28 and J usage is TRBJ2-7; 13 bases agree with TRBD2. The CDR3 runs 14 residues. CDR1 is MDHEN and CDR2 is SYDVKM in the germline V gene.

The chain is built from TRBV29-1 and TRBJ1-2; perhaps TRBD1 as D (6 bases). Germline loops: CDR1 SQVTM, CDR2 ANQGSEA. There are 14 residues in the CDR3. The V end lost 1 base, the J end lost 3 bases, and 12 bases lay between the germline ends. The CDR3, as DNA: TGCAGCGTTGAAGGCAGGGGAACCCACTATGGCTACACCTTC. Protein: CSVEGRGTHYGYTF.

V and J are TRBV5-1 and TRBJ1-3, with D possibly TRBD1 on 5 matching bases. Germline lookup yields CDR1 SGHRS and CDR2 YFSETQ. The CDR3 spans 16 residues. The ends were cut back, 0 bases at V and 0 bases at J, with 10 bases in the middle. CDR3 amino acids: CASSLAGYTSGNTIYF. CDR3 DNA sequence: TGCGCCAGCAGCTTGGCAGGGTACACCTCTGGAAACACCATATATTTT. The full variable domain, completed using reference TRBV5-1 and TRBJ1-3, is KAGVTQTPRYLIKTRGQQVTLSCSPISGHRSVSWYQQTPGQGLQFLFEYFSETQRNKGNFPGRFSGRQFSNSRSEMNVSTLELGDSALYLCASSLAGYTSGNTIYFGEGSWLTVV.

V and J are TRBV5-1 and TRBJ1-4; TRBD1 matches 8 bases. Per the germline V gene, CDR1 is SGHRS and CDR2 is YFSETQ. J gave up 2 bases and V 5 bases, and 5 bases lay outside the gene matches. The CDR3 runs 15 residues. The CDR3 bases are TGCGCCAGCAGAACAGGGGGGATGACTAATGAAAAACTGTTTTTT. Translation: CASRTGGMTNEKLFF.

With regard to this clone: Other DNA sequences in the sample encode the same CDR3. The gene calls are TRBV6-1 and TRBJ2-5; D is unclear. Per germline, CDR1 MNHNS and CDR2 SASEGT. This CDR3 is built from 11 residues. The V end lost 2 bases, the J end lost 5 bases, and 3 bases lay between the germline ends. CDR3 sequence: CASSERETQYF. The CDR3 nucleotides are TGTGCCAGCAGTGAAAGGGAGACCCAGTACTTC.

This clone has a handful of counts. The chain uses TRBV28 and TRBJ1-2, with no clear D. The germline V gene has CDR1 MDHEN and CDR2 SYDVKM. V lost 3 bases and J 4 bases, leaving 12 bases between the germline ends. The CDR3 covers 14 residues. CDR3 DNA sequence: TGTGCCAGCAGTTTTTCTGGAGGTGGCTATGGCTACACCTTC. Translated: CASSFSGGGYGYTF.

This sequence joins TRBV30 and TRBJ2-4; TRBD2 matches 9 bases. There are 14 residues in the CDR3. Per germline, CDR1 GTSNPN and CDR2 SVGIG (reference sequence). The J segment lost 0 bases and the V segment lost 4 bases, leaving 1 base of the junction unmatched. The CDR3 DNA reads TGTGCCTGGAAACTAGCGGGAGCCAAAAACATTCAGTACTTC. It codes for CAWKLAGAKNIQYF.

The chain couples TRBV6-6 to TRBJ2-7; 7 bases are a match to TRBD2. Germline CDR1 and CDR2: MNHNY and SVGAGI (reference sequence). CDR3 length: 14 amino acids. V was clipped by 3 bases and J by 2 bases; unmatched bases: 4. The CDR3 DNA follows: TGTGCCAGCAGTTATCCAGGACTAGCCTACGAGCAGTACTTC. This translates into CASSYPGLAYEQYF.